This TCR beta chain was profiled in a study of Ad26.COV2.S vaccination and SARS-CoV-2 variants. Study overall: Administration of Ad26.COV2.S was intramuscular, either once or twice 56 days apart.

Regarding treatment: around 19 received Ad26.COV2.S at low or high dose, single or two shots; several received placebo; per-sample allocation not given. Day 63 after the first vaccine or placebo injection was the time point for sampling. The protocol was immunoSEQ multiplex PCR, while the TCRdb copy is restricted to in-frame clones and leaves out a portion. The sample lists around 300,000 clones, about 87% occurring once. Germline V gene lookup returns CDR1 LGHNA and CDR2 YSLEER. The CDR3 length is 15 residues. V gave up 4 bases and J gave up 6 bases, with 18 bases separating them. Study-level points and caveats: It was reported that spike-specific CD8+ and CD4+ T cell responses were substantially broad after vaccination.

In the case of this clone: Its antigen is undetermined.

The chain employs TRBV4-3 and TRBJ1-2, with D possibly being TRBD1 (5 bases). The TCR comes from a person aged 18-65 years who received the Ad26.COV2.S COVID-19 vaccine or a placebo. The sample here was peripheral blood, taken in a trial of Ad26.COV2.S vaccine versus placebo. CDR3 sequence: CASSPPGTGLNGYTF. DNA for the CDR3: TGCGCCAGCAGCCCCCCCGGCACAGGTCTGAATGGCTACACCTTC.